This passage covers 15 T cell receptor beta chains from one sample sequenced in a study of T cells in Graves' hyperthyroidism and ophthalmopathy. Amplification targeted TCR beta CDR3 regions from RNA transcripts. Initially, a first-round RT-PCR of the TCR CDR3 employed the HTBI primer set. TCRdb analysed the multiplex PCR reads with MiXCR anew, one entry per CDR3 protein. In the table there are some 530,000 distinct CDR3 sequences, 22% of which are singletons. Material for sequencing was blood. The receptors shown here come from a woman in her 70s with Graves' ophthalmopathy.

This clonotype has a handful of counts. V usage is TRBV14 and J usage is TRBJ2-3, with 9 bases aligning to TRBD2. Per the germline V gene, CDR1 is SGHDN and CDR2 is FVKESK. CDR3 length: 17 amino acids. V was pared by 2 bases and J by 1 base, with 7 bases of the junction left unmatched. CDR3 region: CASSQYSGRWGTDTQYF. CDR3 sequence (DNA): TGTGCCAGCAGCCAATATAGCGGGAGATGGGGCACAGATACGCAGTATTTT. Filled out from reference TRBV14 and TRBJ2-3, the complete variable domain reads EAGVTQFPSHSVIEKGQTVTLRCDPISGHDNLYWYRRVMGKEIKFLLHFVKESKQDESGMPNNRFLAERTGGTYSTLKVQPAELEDSGVYFCASSQYSGRWGTDTQYFGPGTRLTVL.

The rearrangement joins TRBV5-1 to TRBJ2-5; D not resolved. The ends were cut back, 2 bases at V and 1 base at J, with 15 bases in the middle. The CDR3 spans 16 residues. Germline V gene lookup returns CDR1 SGHRS and CDR2 YFSETQ. The CDR3 DNA sequence: TGCGCCAGCAGCTTTGCCCCGCGACATACCCAAGAGACCCAGTACTTC. As protein: CASSFAPRHTQETQYF.

The chain carries TRBV20-1 and TRBJ2-7; TRBD1 matches at 7 bases. The germline CDR1 and CDR2 sequences are DFQATT and SNEGSKA (reference sequence). The CDR3 length is 12 residues. V gave up 3 bases and J gave up 4 bases; unmatched junction bases: 3. The CDR3 here is CSASGTAYEQYF. Here the CDR3 DNA reads TGCAGTGCTAGCGGGACAGCGTACGAGCAGTACTTC.

This clonotype was seen a few times. V gene TRBV6-1 combines with J gene TRBJ1-1, with D possibly matching TRBD1 (5 bases). The length of the CDR3 is 15 residues. Trimming stripped 5 bases from V and 5 bases from J, with 18 bases between. CDR1 and CDR2 from the germline V gene are MNHNS and SASEGT. In nucleotides, the CDR3 is TGTGCCAGCAGTTTGCCCCCGAGTCGGGGGACTGAAGCTTTCTTT. Amino acids: CASSLPPSRGTEAFF.

The chain recombines TRBV3-1 with TRBJ2-1; tentative D call: TRBD2 (6 bases). CDR1 LGHDT and CDR2 YNNKEL come from the germline V gene (reference sequence). CDR3 length: 16 residues. Trimming stripped 4 bases from V and 4 bases from J, with 17 bases between. CDR3 nucleotides: TGTGCCAGCAGCCCCTTAGCGGATAGACGTTACAATGAGCAGTTCTTC. This encodes CASSPLADRRYNEQFF.

The sample holds many counts of this clonotype. The chain uses TRBV20-1 and TRBJ1-1, with 7 nucleotides matching TRBD1. This CDR3 has 14 residues. CDR1 DFQATT and CDR2 SNEGSKA come from the germline V gene (reference sequence). V was pared by 0 bases and J by 9 bases, with 10 bases of the junction left unmatched. In nucleotides, the CDR3 is TGCAGTGCTAGAGATGGGGGACAGAGGGACAAAGCTTTCTTT. Encoded protein: CSARDGGQRDKAFF.

This clonotype was counted only a few times. The chain uses TRBV9 and TRBJ1-1; D is unresolved. This CDR3 has 15 residues. Germline V lookup: CDR1 SGDLS, CDR2 YYNGEE. V was cut by 0 bases and J by 0 bases, with 9 bases left in between. This chain's CDR3 is CASSVGMRVNTEAFF. CDR3 DNA sequence: TGTGCCAGCAGCGTAGGGATGCGAGTGAACACTGAAGCTTTCTTT.

This chain links TRBV4-1 with TRBJ2-7, with TRBD2 as a possible D gene (5 bases). The CDR3 has 15 amino acids. V was cut by 0 bases and J by 0 bases, with 9 bases left in between. CDR1 is MGHRA, CDR2 YSYEKL, per germline. DNA for the CDR3: TGCGCCAGCAGCCAAGAAGAGGGTTTCTCCTACGAGCAGTACTTC. It specifies CASSQEEGFSYEQYF.

This clonotype came up a few times. This chain connects TRBV5-1 to TRBJ2-4; 7 bases are a match to TRBD2. The CDR3 extends over 15 amino acids. CDR1 is SGHRS, CDR2 YFSETQ, per germline. Trimming took 4 bases from V and 6 from J; bases not matched to a gene: 10. The CDR3: CASSQTTGGGNIQYF. The CDR3 bases are TGCGCCAGCAGCCAAACGACCGGCGGGGGAAACATTCAGTACTTC.

On this clonotype: One end of the junction varies from germline; a read error may be responsible. The rearrangement links TRBV5-1 to TRBJ2-7; 8 bases fit TRBD2. This CDR3 spans 13 amino acids. Germline lookup yields CDR1 SGHRS and CDR2 YFSETQ. The CDR3 here is CASSSGGLYEQYF. The DNA of the CDR3 is TGTGCCAGCAGCTCGGGAGGGTTGTACGAGCAGTACTTC.

Of note for this clonotype: An end of the junction does not agree with germline; a read error may underlie this. The chain joins TRBV6-5 to TRBJ1-5; TRBD1 is a possible D gene (5 bases). The CDR3 runs to 14 residues. Germline loops: CDR1 MNHEY, CDR2 SVGAGI. The DNA for the CDR3 is TGTGTCAGCAGTGAATCAGGGTACCCAAGGCCCCAGCATTTT. It specifies CVSSESGYPRPQHF.

This chain uses TRBV11-2 with TRBJ2-1, with D uncertain. Trimming removed 3 bases at V and 8 bases at J, with 8 bases between. Germline CDR1 reads SGHAT; CDR2 reads FQNNGV. The CDR3 length is 12 residues. The CDR3 DNA reads TGTGCCAGCAGCTTTACAAGTGATGAGCAGTTCTTC. Its translation: CASSFTSDEQFF.

The chain recombines TRBV6-6 with TRBJ1-2; D is perhaps TRBD1 (5 bases). The ends were cut back, 2 bases at V and 3 bases at J, with 13 bases in the middle. The V gene's germline CDR1 is MNHNY and CDR2 SVGAGI (reference sequence). The CDR3 consists of 15 residues. CDR3 DNA: TGTGCCAGCAGTTACGTGGGAACGGGGGACTATGGCTACACCTTC. This gives the protein CASSYVGTGDYGYTF.

In this sample, this clonotype turned up a few times. This chain connects TRBV30 to TRBJ1-2; the D gene is possibly TRBD1 (6 bases). V was trimmed by 3 bases and J by 4 bases, leaving 12 bases between them. Germline V gene lookup returns CDR1 GTSNPN and CDR2 SVGIG (reference sequence). This CDR3 has 13 residues. The CDR3 nucleotides are TGTGCCTGGAGCCCGGGGGCGGGCTATGGCTACACCTTC. Its protein is CAWSPGAGYGYTF.

J is TRBJ2-5 and V is TRBV5-1, with 10 positions matching TRBD2. The germline gives CDR1 SGHRS, CDR2 YFSETQ. The junction had 8 bases not matched to a gene; V was cut back by 2 bases and J by 1 base. The CDR3 loop spans 17 amino acids. For the CDR3, the DNA is TGCGCCAGCAGCTTTTCCCTCGGGACTAGCGTCCAAGAGACCCAGTACTTC. As protein: CASSFSLGTSVQETQYF.